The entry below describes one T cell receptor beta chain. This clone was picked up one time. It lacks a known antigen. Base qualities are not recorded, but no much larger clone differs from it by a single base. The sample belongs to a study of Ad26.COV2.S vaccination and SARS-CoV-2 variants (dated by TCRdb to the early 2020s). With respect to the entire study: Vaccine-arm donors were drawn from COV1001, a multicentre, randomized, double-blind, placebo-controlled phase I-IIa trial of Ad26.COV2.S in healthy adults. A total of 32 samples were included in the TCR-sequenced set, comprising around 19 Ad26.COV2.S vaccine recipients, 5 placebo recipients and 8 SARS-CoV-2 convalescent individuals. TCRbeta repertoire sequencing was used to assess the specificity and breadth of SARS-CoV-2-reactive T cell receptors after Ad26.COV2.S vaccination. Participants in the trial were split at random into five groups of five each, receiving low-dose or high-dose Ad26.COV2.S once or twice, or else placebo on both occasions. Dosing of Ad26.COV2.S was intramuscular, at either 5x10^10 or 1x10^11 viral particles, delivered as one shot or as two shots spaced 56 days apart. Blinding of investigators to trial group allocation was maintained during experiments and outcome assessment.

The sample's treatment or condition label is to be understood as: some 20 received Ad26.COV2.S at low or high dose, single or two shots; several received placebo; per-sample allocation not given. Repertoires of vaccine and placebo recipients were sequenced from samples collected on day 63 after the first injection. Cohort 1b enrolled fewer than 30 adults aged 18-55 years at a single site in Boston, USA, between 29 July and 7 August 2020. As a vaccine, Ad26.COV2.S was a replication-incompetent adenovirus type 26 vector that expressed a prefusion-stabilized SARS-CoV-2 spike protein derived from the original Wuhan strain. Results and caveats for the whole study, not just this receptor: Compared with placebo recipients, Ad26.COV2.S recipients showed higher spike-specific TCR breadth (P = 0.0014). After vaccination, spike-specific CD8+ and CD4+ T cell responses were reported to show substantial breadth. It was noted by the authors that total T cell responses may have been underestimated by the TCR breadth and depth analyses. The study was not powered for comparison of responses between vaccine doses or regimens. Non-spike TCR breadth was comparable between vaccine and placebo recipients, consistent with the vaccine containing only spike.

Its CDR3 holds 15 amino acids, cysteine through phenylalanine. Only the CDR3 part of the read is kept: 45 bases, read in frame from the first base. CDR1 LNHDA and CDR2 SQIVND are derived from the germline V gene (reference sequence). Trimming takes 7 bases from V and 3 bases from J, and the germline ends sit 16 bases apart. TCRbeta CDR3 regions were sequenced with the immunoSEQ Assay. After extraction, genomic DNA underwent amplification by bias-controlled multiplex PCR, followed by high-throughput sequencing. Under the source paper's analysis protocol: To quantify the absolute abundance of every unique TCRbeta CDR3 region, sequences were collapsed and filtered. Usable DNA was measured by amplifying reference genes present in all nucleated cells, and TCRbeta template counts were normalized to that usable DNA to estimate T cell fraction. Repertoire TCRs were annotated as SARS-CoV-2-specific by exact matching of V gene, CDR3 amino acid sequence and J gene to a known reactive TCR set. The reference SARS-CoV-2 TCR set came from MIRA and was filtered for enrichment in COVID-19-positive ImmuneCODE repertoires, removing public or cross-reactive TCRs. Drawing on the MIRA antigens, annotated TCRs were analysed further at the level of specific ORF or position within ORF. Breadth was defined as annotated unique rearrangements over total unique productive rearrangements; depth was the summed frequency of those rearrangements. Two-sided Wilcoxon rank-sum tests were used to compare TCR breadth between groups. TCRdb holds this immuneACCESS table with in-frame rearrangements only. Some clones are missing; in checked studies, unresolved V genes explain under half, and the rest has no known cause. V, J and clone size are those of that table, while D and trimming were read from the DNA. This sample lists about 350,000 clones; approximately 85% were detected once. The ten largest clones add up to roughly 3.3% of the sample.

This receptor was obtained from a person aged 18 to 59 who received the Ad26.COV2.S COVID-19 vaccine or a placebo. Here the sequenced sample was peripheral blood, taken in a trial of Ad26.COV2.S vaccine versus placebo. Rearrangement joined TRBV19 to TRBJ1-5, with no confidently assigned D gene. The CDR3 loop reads CASKPSEGLNQPQHF. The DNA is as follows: TGTGCCAGTAAGCCCTCAGAGGGCCTCAATCAGCCCCAGCATTTT.